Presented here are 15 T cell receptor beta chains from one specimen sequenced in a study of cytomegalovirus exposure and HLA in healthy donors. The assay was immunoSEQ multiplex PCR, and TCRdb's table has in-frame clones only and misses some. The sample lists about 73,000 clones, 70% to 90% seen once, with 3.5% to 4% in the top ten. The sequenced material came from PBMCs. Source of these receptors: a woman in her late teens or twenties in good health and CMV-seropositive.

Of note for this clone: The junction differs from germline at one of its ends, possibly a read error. CDR3 amino acids: CASSLWPSGGANTGELFF. The CDR3 coding sequence is TGTGCTAGCAGCTTATGGCCTAGCGGGGGGGCCAACACCGGGGAGCTGTTTTTT. The chain carries TRBV7-7 and TRBJ2-2, with 12 bases lining up with TRBD2. From germline, CDR1 is SSHAT and CDR2 FNYEAQ (reference sequence). This CDR3 is 18 amino acids long.

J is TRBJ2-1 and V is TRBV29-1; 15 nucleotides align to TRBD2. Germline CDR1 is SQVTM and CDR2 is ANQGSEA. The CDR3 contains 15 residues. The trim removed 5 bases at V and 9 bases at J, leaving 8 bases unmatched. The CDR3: CSVLTGTSGRSEQFF. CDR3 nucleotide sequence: TGCAGCGTTCTGACCGGGACTAGCGGGAGGAGTGAGCAGTTCTTC.

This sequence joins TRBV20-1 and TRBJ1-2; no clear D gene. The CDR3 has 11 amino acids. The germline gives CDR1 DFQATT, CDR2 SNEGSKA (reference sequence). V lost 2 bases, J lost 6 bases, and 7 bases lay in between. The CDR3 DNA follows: TGCAGTGCTAGATCCAGTGATGGCTACACCTTC. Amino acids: CSARSSDGYTF.

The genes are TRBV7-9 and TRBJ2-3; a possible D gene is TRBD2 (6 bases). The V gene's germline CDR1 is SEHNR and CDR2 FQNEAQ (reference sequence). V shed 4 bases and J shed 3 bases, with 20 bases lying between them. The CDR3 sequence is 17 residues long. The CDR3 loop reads CASSWARGGAETDTQYF. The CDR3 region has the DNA TGTGCCAGCAGCTGGGCCCGGGGCGGGGCGGAAACAGATACGCAGTATTTT.

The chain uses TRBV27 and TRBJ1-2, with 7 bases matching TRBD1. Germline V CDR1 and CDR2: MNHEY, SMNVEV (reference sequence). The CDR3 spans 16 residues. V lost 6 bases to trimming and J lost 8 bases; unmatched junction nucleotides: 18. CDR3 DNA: TGTGCCAGCAGATCATGGGACAGAGTCATGACGAGCGGCTACACCTTC. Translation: CASRSWDRVMTSGYTF.

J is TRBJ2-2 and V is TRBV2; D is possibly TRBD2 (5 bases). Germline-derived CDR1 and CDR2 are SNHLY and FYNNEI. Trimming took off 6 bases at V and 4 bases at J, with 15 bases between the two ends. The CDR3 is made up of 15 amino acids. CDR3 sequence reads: CASSDRLSATGELFF. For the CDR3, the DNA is TGTGCCAGCAGCGATAGACTATCAGCCACCGGGGAGCTGTTTTTT.

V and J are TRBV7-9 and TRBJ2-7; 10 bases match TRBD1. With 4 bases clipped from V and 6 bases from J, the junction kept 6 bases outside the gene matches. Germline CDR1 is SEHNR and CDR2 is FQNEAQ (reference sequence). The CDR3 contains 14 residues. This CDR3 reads CASSSPGTGVEQYF. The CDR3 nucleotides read TGTGCCAGCAGCTCTCCCGGGACAGGGGTCGAGCAGTACTTC.

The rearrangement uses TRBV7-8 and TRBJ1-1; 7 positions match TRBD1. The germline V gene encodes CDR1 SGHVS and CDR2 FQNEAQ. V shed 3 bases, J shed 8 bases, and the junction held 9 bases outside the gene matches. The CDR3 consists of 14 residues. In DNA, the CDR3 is TGTGCCAGCAGCTTGCGAGACAGGGCAACGGAAGCTTTCTTT. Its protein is CASSLRDRATEAFF.

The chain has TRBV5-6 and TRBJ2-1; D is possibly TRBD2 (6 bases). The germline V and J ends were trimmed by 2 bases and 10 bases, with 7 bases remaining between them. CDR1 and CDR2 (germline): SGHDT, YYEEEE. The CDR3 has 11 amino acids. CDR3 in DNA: TGTGCCAGCAGCTTCGGGGGAGAGCAGTTCTTC. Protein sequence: CASSFGGEQFF. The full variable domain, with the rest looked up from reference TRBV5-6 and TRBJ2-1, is DAGVTQSPTHLIKTRGQQVTLRCSPKSGHDTVSWYQQALGQGPQFIFQYYEEEERQRGNFPDRFSGHQFPNYSSELNVNALLLGDSALYLCASSFGGEQFFGPGTRLTVL.

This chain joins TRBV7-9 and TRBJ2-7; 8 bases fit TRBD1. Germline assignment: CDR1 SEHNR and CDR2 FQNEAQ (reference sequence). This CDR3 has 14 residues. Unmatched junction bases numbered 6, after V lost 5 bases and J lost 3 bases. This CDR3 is CASSPGTGHYEQYF. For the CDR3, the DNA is TGTGCCAGCAGCCCCGGGACAGGCCACTACGAGCAGTACTTC.

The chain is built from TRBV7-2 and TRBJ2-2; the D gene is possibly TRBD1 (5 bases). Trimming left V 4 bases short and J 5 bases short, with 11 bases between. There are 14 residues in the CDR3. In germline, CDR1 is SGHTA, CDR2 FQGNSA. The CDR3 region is CASSSGLGTGELFF. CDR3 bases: TGTGCCAGCAGCTCAGGGTTGGGAACCGGGGAGCTGTTTTTT.

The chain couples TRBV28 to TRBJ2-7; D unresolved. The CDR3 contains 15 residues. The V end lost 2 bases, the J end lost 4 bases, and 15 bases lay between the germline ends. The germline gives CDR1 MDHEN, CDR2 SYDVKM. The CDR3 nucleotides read TGTGCCAGCAGTTTAGTAGAGACACACCATTACGAGCAGTACTTC. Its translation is CASSLVETHHYEQYF.

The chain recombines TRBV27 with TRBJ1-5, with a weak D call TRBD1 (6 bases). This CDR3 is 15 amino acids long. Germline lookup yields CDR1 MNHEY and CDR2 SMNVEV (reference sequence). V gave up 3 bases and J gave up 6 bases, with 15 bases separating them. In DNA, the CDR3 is TGTGCCAGCAGTTTGTTAGGGGGTGTAAGTCAGCCCCAGCATTTT. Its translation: CASSLLGGVSQPQHF.

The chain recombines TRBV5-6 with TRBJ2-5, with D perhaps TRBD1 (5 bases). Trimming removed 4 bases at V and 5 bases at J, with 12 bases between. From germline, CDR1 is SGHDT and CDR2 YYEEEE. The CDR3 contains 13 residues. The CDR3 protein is CASSPVQGETQYF. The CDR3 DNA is TGTGCCAGCAGCCCGGTTCAGGGCGAGACCCAGTACTTC.

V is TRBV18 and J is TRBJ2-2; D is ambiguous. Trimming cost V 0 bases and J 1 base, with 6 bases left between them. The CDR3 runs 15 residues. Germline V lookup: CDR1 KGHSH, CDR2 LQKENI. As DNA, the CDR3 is TGTGCCAGCTCACCACCGTCGGGGAACACCGGGGAGCTGTTTTTT. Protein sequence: CASSPPSGNTGELFF.